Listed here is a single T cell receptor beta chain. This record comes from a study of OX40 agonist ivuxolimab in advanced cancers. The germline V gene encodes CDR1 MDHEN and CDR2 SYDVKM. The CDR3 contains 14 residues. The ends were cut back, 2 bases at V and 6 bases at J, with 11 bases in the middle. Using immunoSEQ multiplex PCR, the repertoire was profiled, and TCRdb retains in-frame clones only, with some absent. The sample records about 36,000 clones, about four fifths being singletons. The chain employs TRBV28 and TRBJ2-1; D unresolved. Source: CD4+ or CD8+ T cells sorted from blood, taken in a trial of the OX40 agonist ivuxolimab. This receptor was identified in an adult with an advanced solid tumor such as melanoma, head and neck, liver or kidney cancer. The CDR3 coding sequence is TGTGCCAGCAGTTTAGATGGTAGAAGCAATGAGCAGTTCTTC. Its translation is CASSLDGRSNEQFF. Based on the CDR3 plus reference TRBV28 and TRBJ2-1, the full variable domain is DVKVTQSSRYLVKRTGEKVFLECVQDMDHENMFWYRQDPGLGLRLIYFSYDVKMKEKGDIPEGYSVSREKKERFSLILESASTNQTSMYLCASSLDGRSNEQFFGPGTRLTVL.